This TCR beta chain was captured by sequencing in a study of blood T cell repertoires in COVID-19. Source study methods: The assay estimated nucleated cells by amplifying reference gene primers. The method was immunoSEQ multiplex PCR; TCRdb's version includes in-frame clones alone and lacks a portion of them. V and J calls and clone size are those listed in that table; D and trimming were worked out from the DNA. The sample includes over 200,000 clones, around 87% of them seen just once. This clone has a single count. The germline V gene encodes CDR1 KGHSH and CDR2 LQKENI. J gave up 1 base and V 3 bases, and 7 bases lay outside the gene matches. CDR3 size: 17 residues.

Sequencing was performed on peripheral blood. The chain combines TRBV18 with TRBJ2-2, with 8 positions matching TRBD1. The TCR originated in a woman aged 25 to 39 who had recovered from COVID-19. CDR3 residues: CASSPSAGTGNTGELFF. In DNA form, the CDR3 reads TGTGCCAGCTCACCTAGTGCCGGGACAGGGAACACCGGGGAGCTGTTTTTT.